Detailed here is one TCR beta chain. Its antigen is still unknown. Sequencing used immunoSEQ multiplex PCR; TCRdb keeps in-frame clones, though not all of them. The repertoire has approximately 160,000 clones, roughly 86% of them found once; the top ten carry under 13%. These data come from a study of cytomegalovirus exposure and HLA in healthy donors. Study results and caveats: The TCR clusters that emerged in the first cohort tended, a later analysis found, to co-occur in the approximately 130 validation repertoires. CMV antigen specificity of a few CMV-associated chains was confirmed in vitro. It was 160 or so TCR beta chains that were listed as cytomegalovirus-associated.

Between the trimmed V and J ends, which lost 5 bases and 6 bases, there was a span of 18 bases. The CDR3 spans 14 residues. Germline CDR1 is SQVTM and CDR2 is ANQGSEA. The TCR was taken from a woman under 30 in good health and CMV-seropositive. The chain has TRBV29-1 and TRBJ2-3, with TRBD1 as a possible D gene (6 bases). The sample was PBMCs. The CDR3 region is CSVKTDRLQDTQYF. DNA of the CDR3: TGCAGCGTTAAAACCGACAGGCTCCAGGATACGCAGTATTTT.